The source of this T cell receptor (beta chain) is a study of blood T cell repertoires in COVID-19. Study-wide context: There were acute and convalescent COVID-19 samples, and they came from the United States, Italy and Spain. Sample material is recorded as cDNA or gDNA derived from T cells, B-cell-depleted T cells, or PBMCs.

The authors' processing: Amplification with reference gene primers provided the estimates of nucleated cell counts. TCRdb's table, derived via immunoSEQ multiplex PCR, lists solely in-frame clones and lacks some. V and J calls and clone size are as listed in that table; D and trimming were resolved from the DNA. The table shows roughly 35,000 clones, with about 88% occurring only once. The CDR3 is 16 residues long. The germline CDR1 and CDR2 sequences are SNHLY and FYNNEI. The V gene lost 5 bases and the J gene lost 0 bases, with 13 bases spanning the gap. The rearrangement uses TRBV2 and TRBJ2-2; possible D gene TRBD2, 6 bases. This receptor was identified in a man aged 55 to 70 with active COVID-19. The sample was peripheral blood. The CDR3 spells CASSRSGGPNTGELFF. CDR3 nucleotides: TGTGCCAGCAGTAGATCCGGGGGACCGAACACCGGGGAGCTGTTTTTT.